This T cell receptor (beta chain) was documented in a study of OX40 agonist ivuxolimab in advanced cancers. Germline loops: CDR1 SGHTS, CDR2 YDEGEE. V was clipped by 0 bases and J by 8 bases, with 17 bases between them. This CDR3 has 15 residues. The repertoire was sequenced with immunoSEQ multiplex PCR; TCRdb's copy has only in-frame clones and lacks some. The table shows about 55,000 clones, with around 85% occurring only once. This rearrangement joins TRBV5-8 to TRBJ1-2; TRBD1 is a possible D gene (6 bases). This sequence originates from an adult with an advanced solid tumor such as melanoma, head and neck, liver or kidney cancer. Specimen: CD4+ or CD8+ T cells sorted from blood, collected in a trial of the OX40 agonist ivuxolimab. Here the CDR3 reads CASSLGGQLHGGYTF. As DNA, the CDR3 is TGTGCCAGCAGCTTGGGGGGGCAACTACACGGAGGCTACACCTTC.